This section outlines one T cell receptor beta chain sequence together with its context. As yet, its antigen is unknown. This sample was included in a study of cytomegalovirus exposure and HLA in healthy donors. Findings and limits, study-wide: Reports described diagnosis of cytomegalovirus status by the classifier as highly specific and sensitive.

Profiling relied on immunoSEQ multiplex PCR, and the TCRdb table lists in-frame clones only, not all of them. In the table there are around 69,000 clones, approximately 96% of which are singletons. The CDR3 extends over 15 amino acids. CDR1 and CDR2 (germline): MDHEN, SYDVKM. The ends lost 3 bases at V and 2 bases at J; junction bases unmatched: 4. The sequenced material came from PBMCs. This rearrangement joins TRBV28 to TRBJ1-5, with 7 positions matching TRBD1. This clonotype was sampled from a woman in her late teens or twenties in good health and CMV-seropositive. CDR3 DNA: TGTGCCAGCAGTTTCCACAGGGGAGGCAATCAGCCCCAGCATTTT. Translated, it gives CASSFHRGGNQPQHF.